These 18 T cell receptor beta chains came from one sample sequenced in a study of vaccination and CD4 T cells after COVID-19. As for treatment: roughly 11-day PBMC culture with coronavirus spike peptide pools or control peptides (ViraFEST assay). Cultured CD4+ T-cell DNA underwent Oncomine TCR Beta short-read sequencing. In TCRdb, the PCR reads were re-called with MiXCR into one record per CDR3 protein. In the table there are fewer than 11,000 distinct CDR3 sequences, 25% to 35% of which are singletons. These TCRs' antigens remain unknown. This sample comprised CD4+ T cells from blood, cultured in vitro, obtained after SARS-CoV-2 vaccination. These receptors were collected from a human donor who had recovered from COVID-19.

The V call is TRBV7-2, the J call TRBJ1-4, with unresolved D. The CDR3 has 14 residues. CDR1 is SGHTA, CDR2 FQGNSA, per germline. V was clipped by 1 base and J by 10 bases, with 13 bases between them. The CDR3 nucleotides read TGTGCCAGCAGCTTAGGACCCAACTACGCAAAACTGTTTTTT. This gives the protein CASSLGPNYAKLFF. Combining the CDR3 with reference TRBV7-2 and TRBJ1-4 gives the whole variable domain GAGVSQSPSNKVTEKGKDVELRCDPISGHTALYWYRQSLGQGLEFLIYFQGNSAPDKSGLPSDRFSAERTGGSVSTLTIQRTQQEDSAVYLCASSLGPNYAKLFFGSGTQLSVL.

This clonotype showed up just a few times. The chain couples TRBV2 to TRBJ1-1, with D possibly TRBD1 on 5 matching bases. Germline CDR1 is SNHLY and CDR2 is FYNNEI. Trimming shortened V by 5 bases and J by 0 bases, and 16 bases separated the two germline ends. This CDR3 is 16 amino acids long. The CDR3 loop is CASSTQSGLMNTEAFF. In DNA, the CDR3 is TGTGCCAGCAGTACACAATCAGGGTTGATGAACACTGAAGCTTTCTTT.

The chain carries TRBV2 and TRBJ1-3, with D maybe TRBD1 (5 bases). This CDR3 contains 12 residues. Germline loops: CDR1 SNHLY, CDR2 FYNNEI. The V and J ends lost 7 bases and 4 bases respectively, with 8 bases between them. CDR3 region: CASTRDGNTIYF. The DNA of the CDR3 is TGTGCCAGCACCAGGGACGGAAACACCATATATTTT.

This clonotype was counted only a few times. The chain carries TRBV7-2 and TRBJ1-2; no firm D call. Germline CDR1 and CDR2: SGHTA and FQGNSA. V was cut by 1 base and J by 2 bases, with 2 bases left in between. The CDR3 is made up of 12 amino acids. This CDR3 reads CASSLENYGYTF. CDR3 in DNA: TGTGCCAGCAGCTTAGAGAACTATGGCTACACCTTC.

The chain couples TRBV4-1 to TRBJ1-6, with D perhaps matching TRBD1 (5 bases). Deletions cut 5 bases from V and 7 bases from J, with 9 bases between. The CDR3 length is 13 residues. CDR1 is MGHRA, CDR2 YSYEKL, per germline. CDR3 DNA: TGCGCCAGCAGCGGGGACTCCAATTCACCCCTCCACTTT. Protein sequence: CASSGDSNSPLHF.

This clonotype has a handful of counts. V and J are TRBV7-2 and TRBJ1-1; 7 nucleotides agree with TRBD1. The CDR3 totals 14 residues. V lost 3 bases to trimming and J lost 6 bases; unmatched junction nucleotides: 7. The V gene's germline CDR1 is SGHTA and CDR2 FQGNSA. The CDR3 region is CASSFGLRGAEAFF. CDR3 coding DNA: TGTGCCAGCAGCTTTGGTCTCAGGGGGGCTGAAGCTTTCTTT.

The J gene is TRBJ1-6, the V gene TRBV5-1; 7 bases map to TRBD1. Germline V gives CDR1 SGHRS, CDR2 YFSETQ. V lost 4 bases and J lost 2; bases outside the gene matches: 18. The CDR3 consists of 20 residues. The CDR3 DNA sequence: TGCGCCAGCAGCGGGGGACAGTGGAAACCGGATGGCCCCTATAATTCACCCCTCCACTTT. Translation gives CASSGGQWKPDGPYNSPLHF.

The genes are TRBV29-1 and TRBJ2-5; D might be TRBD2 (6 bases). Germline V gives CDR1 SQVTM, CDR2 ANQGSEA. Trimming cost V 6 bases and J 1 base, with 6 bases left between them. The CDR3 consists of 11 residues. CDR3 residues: CSVGLQETQYF. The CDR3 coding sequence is TGCAGCGTGGGACTCCAAGAGACCCAGTACTTC. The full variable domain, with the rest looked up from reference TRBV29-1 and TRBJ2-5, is SAVISQKPSRDICQRGTSLTIQCQVDSQVTMMFWYRQQPGQSLTLIATANQGSEATYESGFVIDKFPISRPNLTFSTLTVSNMSPEDSSIYLCSVGLQETQYFGPGTRLLVL.

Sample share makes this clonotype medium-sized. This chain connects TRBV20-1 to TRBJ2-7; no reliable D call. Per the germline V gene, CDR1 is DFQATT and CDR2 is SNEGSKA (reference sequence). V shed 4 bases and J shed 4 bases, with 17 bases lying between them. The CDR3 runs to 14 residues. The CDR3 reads CSAISPGAIYEQYF. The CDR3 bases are TGCAGTGCTATATCCCCAGGAGCAATTTACGAGCAGTACTTC.

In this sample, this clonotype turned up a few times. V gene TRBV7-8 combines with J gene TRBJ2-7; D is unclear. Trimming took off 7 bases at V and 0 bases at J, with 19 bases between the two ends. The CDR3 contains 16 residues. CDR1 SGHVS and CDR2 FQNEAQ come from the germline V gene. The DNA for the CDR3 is TGTGCCAGCACCCTTAGTGGAACTCCCAGCTCCTACGAGCAGTACTTC. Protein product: CASTLSGTPSSYEQYF. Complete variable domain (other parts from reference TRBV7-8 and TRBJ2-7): GAGVSQSPRYKVAKRGQDVALRCDPISGHVSLFWYQQALGQGPEFLTYFQNEAQLDKSGLPSDRFFAERPEGSVSTLKIQRTQQEDSAVYLCASTLSGTPSSYEQYFGPGTRLTVT.

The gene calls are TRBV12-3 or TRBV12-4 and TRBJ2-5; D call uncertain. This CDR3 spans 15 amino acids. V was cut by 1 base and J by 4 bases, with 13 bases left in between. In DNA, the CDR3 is TGTGCCAGCAGTTTAGATGGGCCCAATATAGAGACCCAGTACTTC. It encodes CASSLDGPNIETQYF.

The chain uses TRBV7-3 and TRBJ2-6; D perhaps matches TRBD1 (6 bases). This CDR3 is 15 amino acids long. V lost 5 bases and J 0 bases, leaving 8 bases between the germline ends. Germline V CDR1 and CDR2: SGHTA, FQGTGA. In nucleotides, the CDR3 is TGTGCCAGCAGCAAAGGGGGCTCTGGGGCCAACGTCCTGACTTTC. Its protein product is CASSKGGSGANVLTF.

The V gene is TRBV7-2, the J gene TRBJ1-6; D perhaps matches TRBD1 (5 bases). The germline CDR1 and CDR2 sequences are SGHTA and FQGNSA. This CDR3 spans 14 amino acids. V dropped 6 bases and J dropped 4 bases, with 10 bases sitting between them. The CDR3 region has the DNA TGTGCCAGCAGAGACGGACAATATAATTCACCCCTCCACTTT. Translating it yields CASRDGQYNSPLHF. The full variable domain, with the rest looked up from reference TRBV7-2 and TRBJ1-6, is GAGVSQSPSNKVTEKGKDVELRCDPISGHTALYWYRQSLGQGLEFLIYFQGNSAPDKSGLPSDRFSAERTGGSVSTLTIQRTQQEDSAVYLCASRDGQYNSPLHFGNGTRLTVT.

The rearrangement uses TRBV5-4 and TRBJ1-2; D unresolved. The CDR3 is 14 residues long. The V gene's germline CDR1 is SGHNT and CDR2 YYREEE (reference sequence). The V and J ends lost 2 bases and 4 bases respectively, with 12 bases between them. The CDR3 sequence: CASSLPSEFYGYTF. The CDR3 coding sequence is TGTGCCAGCAGCTTACCGTCAGAGTTCTATGGCTACACCTTC.

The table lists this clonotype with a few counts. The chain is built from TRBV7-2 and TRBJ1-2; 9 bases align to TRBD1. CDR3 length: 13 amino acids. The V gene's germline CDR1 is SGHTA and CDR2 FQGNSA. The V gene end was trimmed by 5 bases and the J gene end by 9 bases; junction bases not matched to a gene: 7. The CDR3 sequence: CASSQRTGARYTF. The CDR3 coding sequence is TGTGCCAGCAGCCAACGGACAGGGGCCCGCTACACCTTC.

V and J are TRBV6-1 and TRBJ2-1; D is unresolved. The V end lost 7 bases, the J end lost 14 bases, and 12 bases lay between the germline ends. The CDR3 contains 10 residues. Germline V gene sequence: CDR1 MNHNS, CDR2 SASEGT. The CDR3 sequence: CASKLNYEFF. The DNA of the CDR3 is TGTGCCAGCAAGTTGAACTACGAGTTCTTC.

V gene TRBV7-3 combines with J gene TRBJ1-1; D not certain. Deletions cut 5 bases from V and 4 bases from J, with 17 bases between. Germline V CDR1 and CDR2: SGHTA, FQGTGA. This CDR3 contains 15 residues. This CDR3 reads CASSPDTIMGTEAFF. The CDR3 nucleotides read TGTGCCAGCAGCCCGGATACAATAATGGGCACTGAAGCTTTCTTT.

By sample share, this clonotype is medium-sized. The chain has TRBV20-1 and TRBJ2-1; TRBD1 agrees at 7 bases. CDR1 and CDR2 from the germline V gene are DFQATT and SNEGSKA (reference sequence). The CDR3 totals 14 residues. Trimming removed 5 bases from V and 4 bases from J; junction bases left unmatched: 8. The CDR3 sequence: CSAGYRDSYNEQFF. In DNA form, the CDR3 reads TGCAGTGCTGGTTACCGGGACAGTTACAATGAGCAGTTCTTC.